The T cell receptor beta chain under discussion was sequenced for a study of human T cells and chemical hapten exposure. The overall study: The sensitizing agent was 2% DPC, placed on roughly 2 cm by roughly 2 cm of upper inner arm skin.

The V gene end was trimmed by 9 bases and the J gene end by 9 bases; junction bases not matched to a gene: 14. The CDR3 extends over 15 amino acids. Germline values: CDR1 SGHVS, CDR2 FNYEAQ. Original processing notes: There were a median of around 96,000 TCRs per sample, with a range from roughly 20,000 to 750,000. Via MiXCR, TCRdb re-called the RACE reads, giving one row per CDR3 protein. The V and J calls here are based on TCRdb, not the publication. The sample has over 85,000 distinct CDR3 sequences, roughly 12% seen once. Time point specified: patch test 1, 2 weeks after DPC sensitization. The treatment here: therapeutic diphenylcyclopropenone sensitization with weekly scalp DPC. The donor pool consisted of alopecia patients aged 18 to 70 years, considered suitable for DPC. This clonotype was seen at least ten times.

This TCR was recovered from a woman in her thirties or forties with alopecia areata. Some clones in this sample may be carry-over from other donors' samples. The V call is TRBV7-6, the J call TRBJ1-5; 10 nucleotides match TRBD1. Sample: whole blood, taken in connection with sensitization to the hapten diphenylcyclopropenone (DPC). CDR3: CASGLRDRGESPQHF. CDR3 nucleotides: TGTGCCAGTGGACTCCGGGACAGGGGAGAATCGCCCCAGCATTTT.